Included here is one T cell receptor beta chain sequence, with context. Its antigen is not known. One junction end does not reproduce the germline sequence, and a read error may be involved. The data derive from a study of CD8+CD57+ T cells in acquired aplastic anemia. Overall study: DNA per sorted CD4+ or CD8+ sample ranged about 0.18 to 30 ug, averaging 3.2 ug. Regarding the study as a whole: No significant patient-versus-control difference appeared in CD8+ Simpson's diversity. Almost 30 sequences, all CD8+ CDR3, were shared between patients and controls.

Germline V CDR1 and CDR2: LNHDA, SQIVND (reference sequence). CDR3 length equals 15 residues. The TCR beta profiling, which covered VDJ combination and CDR3 sequence, was carried out using genomic DNA as the template. Each CDR3 protein gets one entry after TCRdb re-called the reads with MiXCR. The sample lists around 250,000 distinct CDR3 sequences, roughly three fifths occurring once. The V gene is TRBV19, the J gene TRBJ1-1, with D possibly matching TRBD1 (5 bases). The specimen was sorted CD4+, CD8+, or CD8+CD57+ T cells (not recorded which) from PBMCs. The sequence came from a human donor with severe aplastic anemia or a healthy control (not recorded which). The DNA for the CDR3 is TGCGCCAGCAGCCAAGAGGTCAGGGTGAACACTGAAGCTTTCTTT. Protein product: CASSQEVRVNTEAFF.